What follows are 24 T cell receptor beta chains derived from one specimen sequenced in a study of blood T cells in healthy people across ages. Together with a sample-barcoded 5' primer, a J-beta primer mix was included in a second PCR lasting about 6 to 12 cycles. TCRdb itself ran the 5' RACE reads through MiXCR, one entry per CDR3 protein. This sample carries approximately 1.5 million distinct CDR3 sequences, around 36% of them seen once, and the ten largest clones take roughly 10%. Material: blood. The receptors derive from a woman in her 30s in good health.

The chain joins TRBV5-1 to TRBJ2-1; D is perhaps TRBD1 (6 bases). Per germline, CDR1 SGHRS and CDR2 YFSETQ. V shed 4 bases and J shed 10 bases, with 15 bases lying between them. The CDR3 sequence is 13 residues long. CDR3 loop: CASSQAGTPEQFF. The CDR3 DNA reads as TGCGCCAGCAGCCAAGCCGGGACACCAGAGCAGTTCTTC.

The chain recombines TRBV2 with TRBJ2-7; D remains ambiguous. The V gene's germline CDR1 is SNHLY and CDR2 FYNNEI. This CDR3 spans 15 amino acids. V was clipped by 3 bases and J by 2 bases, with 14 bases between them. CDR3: CASSEGNSYTYEQYF. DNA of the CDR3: TGTGCCAGCAGTGAGGGGAACAGCTACACCTACGAGCAGTACTTC.

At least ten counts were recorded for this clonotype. In DNA form, the CDR3 reads TGTGCCAGCAGTGTACAGGGTCGGGGCGACGGCAATCAGCCCCAGCATTTT. It encodes CASSVQGRGDGNQPQHF. The V gene is TRBV27, the J gene TRBJ1-5, with D possibly matching TRBD1 (6 bases). The germline V and J ends were trimmed by 5 bases and 2 bases, with 19 bases remaining between them. From germline, CDR1 is MNHEY and CDR2 SMNVEV (reference sequence). This CDR3 has 17 amino acids.

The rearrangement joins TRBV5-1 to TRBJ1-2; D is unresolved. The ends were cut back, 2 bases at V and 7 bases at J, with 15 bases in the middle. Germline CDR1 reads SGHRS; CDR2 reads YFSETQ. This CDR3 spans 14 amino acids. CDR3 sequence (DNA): TGCGCCAGCAGCTTCTCGGAACCCTGGGCTGGCTACACCTTC. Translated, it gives CASSFSEPWAGYTF.

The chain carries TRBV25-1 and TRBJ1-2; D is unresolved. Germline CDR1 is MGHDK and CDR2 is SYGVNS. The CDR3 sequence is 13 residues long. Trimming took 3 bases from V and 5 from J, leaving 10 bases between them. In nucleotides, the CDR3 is TGTGCCAGCAGTGAGTGGCAGGCGTATGGCTACACCTTC. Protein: CASSEWQAYGYTF.

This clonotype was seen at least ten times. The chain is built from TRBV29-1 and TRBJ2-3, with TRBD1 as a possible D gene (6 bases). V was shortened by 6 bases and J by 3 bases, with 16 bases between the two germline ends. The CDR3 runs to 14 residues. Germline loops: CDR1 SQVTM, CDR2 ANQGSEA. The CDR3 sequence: CSVSTGSTTDTQYF. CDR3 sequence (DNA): TGCAGCGTCTCTACAGGGTCCACAACAGATACGCAGTATTTT.

The CDR3 DNA reads TGTGCCAGCAGCCAAGGGATTGTCACTGAAGCTTTCTTT. Amino acids: CASSQGIVTEAFF. V gene TRBV3-1 combines with J gene TRBJ1-1; no clear D gene. V was cut by 1 base and J by 4 bases, with 7 bases left in between. The CDR3 loop spans 13 amino acids. The germline V gene has CDR1 LGHDT and CDR2 YNNKEL (reference sequence).

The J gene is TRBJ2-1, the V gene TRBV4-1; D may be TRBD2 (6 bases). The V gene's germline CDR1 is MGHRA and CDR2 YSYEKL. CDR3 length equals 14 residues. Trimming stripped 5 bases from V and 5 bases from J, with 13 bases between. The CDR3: CASSTGLPNNEQFF. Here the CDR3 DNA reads TGCGCCAGCAGCACGGGACTCCCCAACAATGAGCAGTTCTTC.

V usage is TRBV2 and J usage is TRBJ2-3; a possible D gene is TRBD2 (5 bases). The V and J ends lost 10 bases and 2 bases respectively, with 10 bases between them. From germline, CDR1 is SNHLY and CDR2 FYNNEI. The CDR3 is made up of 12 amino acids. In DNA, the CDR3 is TGTGCCATTCGGGGAGTCACAGATACGCAGTATTTT. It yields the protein CAIRGVTDTQYF. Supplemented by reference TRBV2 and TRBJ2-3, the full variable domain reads EPEVTQTPSHQVTQMGQEVILRCVPISNHLYFYWYRQILGQKVEFLVSFYNNEISEKSEIFDDQFSVERPDGSNFTLKIRSTKLEDSAMYFCAIRGVTDTQYFGPGTRLTVL.

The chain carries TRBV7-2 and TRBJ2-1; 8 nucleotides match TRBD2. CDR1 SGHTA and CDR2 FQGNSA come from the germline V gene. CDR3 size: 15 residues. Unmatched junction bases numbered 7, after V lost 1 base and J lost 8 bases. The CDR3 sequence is CASSLGRSGTHEQFF. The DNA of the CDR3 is TGTGCCAGCAGCTTAGGCCGTAGCGGGACGCATGAGCAGTTCTTC.

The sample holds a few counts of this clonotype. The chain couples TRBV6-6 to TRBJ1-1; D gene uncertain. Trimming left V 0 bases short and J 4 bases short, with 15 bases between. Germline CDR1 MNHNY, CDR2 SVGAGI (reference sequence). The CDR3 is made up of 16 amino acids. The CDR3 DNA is TGTGCCAGCAGTTACTCGGTTCTCAGGTCTAGCACTGAAGCTTTCTTT. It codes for CASSYSVLRSSTEAFF.

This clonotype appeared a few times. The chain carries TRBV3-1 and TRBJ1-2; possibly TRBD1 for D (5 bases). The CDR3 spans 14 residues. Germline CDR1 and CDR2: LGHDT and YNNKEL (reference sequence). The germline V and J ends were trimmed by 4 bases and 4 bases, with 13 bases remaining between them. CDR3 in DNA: TGTGCCAGCAGCCCCGCCCAGGGTGGCTATGGCTACACCTTC. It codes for CASSPAQGGYGYTF.

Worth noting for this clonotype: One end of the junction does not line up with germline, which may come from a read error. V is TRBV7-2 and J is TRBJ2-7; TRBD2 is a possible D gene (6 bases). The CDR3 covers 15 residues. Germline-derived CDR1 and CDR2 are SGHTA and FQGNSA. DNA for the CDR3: TGTGTCAGCAGCTTAACCGGGAGTTTATCCTACGAGCAGTACTTC. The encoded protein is CVSSLTGSLSYEQYF.

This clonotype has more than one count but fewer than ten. The CDR3 reads CAISDGTVQETQYF. DNA of the CDR3: TGTGCCATCAGTGACGGGACAGTCCAGGAGACCCAGTACTTC. This chain joins TRBV10-3 and TRBJ2-5; 7 bases are a match to TRBD1. This CDR3 has 14 residues. V shed 3 bases, J shed 5 bases, and the junction held 6 bases outside the gene matches. From germline, CDR1 is ENHRY and CDR2 SYGVKD.

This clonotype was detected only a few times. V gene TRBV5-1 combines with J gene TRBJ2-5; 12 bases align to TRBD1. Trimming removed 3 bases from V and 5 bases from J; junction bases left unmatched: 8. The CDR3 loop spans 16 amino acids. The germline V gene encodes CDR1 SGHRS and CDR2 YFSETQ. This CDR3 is CASSSGTGGAWETQYF. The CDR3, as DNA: TGCGCCAGCAGCTCCGGGACAGGGGGCGCCTGGGAGACCCAGTACTTC.

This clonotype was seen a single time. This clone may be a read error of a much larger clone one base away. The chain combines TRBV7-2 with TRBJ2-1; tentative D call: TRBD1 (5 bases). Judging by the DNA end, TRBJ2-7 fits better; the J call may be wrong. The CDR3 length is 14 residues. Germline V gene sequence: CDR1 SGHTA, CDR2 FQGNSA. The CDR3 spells CASSLMTVYNEQYF. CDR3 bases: TGTGCCAGCAGCTTAATGACAGTCTACAATGAGCAGTACTTC.

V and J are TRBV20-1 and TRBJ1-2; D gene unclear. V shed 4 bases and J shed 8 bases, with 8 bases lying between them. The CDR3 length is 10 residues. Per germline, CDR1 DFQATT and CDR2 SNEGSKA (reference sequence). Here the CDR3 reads CSATPPGYTF. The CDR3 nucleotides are TGCAGTGCTACCCCTCCGGGCTACACCTTC.

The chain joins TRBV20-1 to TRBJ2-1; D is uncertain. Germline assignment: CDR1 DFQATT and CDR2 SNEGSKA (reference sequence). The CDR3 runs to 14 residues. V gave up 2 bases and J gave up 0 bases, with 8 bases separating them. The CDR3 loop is CSARTASSYNEQFF. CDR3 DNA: TGCAGTGCTAGAACCGCAAGCTCCTACAATGAGCAGTTCTTC.

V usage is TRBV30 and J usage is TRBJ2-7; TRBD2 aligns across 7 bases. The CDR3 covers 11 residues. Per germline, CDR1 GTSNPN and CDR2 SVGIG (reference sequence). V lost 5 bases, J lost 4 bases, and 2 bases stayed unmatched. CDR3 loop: CAWGRGYEQYF. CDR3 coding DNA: TGTGCCTGGGGGAGGGGTTACGAGCAGTACTTC.

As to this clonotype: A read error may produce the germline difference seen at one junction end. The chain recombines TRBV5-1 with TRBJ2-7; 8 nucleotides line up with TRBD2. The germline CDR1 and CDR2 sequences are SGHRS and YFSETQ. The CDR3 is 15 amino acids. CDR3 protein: CASGFGLAGSYEQYF. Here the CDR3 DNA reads TGCGCCAGCGGCTTCGGCCTAGCGGGTTCCTACGAGCAGTACTTC. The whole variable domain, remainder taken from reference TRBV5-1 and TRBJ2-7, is KAGVTQTPRYLIKTRGQQVTLSCSPISGHRSVSWYQQTPGQGLQFLFEYFSETQRNKGNFPGRFSGRQFSNSRSEMNVSTLELGDSALYLCASGFGLAGSYEQYFGPGTRLTVT.

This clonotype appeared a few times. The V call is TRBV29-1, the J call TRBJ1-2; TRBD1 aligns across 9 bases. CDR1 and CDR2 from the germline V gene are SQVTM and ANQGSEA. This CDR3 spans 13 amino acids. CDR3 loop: CSARDRVDYGYTF. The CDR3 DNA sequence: TGCAGTGCTAGGGACAGGGTGGACTATGGCTACACCTTC.

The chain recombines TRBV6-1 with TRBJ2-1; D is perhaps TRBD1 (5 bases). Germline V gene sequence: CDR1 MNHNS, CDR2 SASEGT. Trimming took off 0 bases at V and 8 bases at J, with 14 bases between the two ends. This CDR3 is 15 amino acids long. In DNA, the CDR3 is TGTGCCAGCAGTGAAGCGTTAGATCTCAGGGATGAGCAGTTCTTC. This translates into CASSEALDLRDEQFF.

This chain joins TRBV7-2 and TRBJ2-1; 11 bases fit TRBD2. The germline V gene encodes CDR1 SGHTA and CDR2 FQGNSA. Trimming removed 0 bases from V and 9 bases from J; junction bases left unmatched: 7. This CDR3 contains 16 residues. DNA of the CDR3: TGTGCCAGCAGCTTAGCAGGGCTAGCGGGAGGTGGTGAGCAGTTCTTC. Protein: CASSLAGLAGGGEQFF.

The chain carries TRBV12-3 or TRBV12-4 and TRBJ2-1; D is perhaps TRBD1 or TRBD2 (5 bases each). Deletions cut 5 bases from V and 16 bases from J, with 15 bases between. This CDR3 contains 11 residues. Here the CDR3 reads CASSPGPSIFF. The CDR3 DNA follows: TGTGCCAGCAGTCCGGGACCAAGCATCTTCTTC.